The subject of this entry is one TCR beta chain. The antigen is undetermined. This entry is derived from a study of cytomegalovirus exposure and HLA in healthy donors. The study's findings and limits: Solely CMV serostatus was available to characterize immune exposure. Judged likely to be a sequencing artifact was a cluster of highly shared sequence variants.

Each donor was healthy, and each was a bone marrow donor. This CDR3 spans 16 amino acids. Trimming took off 7 bases at V and 0 bases at J, with 17 bases between the two ends. The germline gives CDR1 MNHEY, CDR2 SMNVEV (reference sequence). The PCR employed 60 Vbeta primers together with 13 Jbeta primers. The method was immunoSEQ multiplex PCR; TCRdb's version includes in-frame clones alone and lacks a portion of them. The table has about 190,000 clones, roughly 80% seen once. Source material: PBMCs. This TCR was sampled from a man between 35 and 55 years old in good health and CMV-seropositive. The chain couples TRBV27 to TRBJ2-3, with D possibly matching TRBD2 (6 bases). In nucleotides, the CDR3 is TGTGCCAGCACTTCCCTCCCGGGACTCAGCACAGATACGCAGTATTTT. It is translated as CASTSLPGLSTDTQYF.